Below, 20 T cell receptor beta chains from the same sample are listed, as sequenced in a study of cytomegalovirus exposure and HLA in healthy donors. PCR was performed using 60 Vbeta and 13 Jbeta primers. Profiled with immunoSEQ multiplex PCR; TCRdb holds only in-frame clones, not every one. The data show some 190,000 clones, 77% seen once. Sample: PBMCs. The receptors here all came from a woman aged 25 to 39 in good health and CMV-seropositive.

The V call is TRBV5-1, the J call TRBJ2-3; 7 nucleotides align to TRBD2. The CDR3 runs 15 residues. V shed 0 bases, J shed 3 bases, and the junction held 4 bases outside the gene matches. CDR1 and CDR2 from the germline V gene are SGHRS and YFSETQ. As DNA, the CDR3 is TGCGCCAGCAGCTTGGCTAGCGGATTAACAGATACGCAGTATTTT. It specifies CASSLASGLTDTQYF.

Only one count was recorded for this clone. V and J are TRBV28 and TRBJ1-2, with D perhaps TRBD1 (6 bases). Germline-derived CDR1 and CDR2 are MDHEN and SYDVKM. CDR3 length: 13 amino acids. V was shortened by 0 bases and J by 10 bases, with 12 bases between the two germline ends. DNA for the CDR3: TGTGCCAGCAGTTTATGGCAGGGGCCTATCTACACCTTC. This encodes CASSLWQGPIYTF.

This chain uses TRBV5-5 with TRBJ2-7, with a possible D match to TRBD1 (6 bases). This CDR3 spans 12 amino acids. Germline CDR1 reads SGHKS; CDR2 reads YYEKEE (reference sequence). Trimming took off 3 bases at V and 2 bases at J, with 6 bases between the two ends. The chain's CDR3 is CASSSGAYEQYF. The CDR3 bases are TGTGCCAGCAGCTCAGGGGCCTACGAGCAGTACTTC.

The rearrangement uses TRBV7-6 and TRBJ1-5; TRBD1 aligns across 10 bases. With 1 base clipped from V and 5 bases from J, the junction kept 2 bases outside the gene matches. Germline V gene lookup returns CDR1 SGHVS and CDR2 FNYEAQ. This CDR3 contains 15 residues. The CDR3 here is CASSLGGQGDQPQHF. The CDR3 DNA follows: TGTGCCAGCAGCTTAGGCGGACAGGGGGATCAGCCCCAGCATTTT. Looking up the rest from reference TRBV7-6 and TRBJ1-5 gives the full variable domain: GAGVSQSPRYKVTKRGQDVALRCDPISGHVSLYWYRQALGQGPEFLTYFNYEAQQDKSGLPNDRFSAERPEGSISTLTIQRTEQRDSAMYRCASSLGGQGDQPQHFGDGTRLSIL.

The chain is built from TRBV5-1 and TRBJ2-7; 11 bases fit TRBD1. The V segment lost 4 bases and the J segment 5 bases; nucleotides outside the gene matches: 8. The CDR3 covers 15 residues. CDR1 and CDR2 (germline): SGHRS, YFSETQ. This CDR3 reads CASSRWDRGENEQYF. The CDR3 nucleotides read TGCGCCAGCAGCAGGTGGGACAGGGGGGAGAACGAGCAGTACTTC. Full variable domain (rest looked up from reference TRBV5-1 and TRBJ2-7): KAGVTQTPRYLIKTRGQQVTLSCSPISGHRSVSWYQQTPGQGLQFLFEYFSETQRNKGNFPGRFSGRQFSNSRSEMNVSTLELGDSALYLCASSRWDRGENEQYFGPGTRLTVT.

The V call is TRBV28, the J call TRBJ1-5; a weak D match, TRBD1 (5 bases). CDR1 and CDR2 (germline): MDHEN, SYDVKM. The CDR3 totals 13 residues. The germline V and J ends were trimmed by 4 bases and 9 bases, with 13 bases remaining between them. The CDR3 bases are TGTGCCAGCAGTTCACACCAGGGTCCGCCCCAGCATTTT. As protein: CASSSHQGPPQHF.

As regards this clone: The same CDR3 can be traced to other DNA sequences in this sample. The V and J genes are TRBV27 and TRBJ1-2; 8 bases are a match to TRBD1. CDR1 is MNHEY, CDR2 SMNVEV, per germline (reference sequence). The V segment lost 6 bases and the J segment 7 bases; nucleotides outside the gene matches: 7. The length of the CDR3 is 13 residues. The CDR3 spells CASSLRTGLGYTF. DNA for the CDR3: TGTGCCAGCAGCCTAAGGACAGGGCTTGGCTACACCTTC.

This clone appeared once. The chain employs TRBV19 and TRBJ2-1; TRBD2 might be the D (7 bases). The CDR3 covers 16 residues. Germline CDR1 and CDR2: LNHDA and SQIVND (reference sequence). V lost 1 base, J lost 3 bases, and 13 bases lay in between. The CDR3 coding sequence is TGTGCCAGTAGTATAGGCCCGGGGGGCGGCTACAATGAGCAGTTCTTC. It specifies CASSIGPGGGYNEQFF.

The CDR3 DNA reads as TGTGCCAGCAGCACCTTACGGGATACGCAGTATTTT. Its protein is CASSTLRDTQYF. V is TRBV5-8 and J is TRBJ2-3; D is unresolved. V gave up 4 bases and J gave up 6 bases, with 9 bases separating them. Germline-derived CDR1 and CDR2 are SGHTS and YDEGEE. There are 12 residues in the CDR3.

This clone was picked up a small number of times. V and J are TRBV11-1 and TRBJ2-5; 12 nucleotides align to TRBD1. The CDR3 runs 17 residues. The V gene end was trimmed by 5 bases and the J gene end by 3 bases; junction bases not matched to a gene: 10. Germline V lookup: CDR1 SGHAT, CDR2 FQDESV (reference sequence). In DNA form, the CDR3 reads TGTGCCAGCAGCCCCTCCGGGACAGGGGGCGAGGAAGAGACCCAGTACTTC. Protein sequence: CASSPSGTGGEEETQYF. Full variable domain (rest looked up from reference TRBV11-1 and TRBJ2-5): EAEVAQSPRYKITEKSQAVAFWCDPISGHATLYWYRQILGQGPELLVQFQDESVVDDSQLPKDRFSAERLKGVDSTLKIQPAELGDSAMYLCASSPSGTGGEEETQYFGPGTRLLVL.

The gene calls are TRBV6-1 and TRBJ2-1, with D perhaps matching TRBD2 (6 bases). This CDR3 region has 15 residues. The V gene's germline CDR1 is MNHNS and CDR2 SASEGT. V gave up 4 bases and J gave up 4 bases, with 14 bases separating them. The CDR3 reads CASSAQEGPYNEQFF. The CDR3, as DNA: TGTGCCAGCAGTGCCCAGGAGGGGCCTTACAATGAGCAGTTCTTC.

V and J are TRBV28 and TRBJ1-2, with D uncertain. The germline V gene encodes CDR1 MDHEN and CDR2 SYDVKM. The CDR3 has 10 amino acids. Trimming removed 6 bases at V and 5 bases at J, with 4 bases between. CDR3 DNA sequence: TGTGCCAGCAGGCGATATGGCTACACCTTC. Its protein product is CASRRYGYTF.

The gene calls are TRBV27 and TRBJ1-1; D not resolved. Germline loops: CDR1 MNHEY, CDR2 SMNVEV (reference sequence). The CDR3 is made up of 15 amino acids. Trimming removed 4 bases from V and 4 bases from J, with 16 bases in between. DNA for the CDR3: TGTGCCAGCAGTTGGGGTGTGGGTGGGAGCACTGAAGCTTTCTTT. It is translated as CASSWGVGGSTEAFF.

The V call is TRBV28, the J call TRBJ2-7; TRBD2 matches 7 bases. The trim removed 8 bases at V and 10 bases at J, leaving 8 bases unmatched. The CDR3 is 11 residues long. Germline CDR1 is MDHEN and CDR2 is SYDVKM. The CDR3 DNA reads TGTGCCAGCGGCCAAGGGAGGGGACAGTACTTC. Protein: CASGQGRGQYF.

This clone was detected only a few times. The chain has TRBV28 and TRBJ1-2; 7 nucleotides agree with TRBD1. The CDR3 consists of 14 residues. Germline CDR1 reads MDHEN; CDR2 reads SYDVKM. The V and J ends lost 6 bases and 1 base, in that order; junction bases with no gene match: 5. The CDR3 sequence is CASRGQMNNYGYTF. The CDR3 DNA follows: TGTGCCAGCAGGGGACAGATGAATAACTATGGCTACACCTTC.

The CDR3 region has the DNA TGTGCCTGGACCACGAGCGGAGGAAACACCATATATTTT. Protein product: CAWTTSGGNTIYF. This rearrangement joins TRBV30 to TRBJ1-3; D is undetermined. CDR3 length: 13 residues. Germline CDR1 and CDR2: GTSNPN and SVGIG (reference sequence). The V end was cut by 4 bases, the J end by 4 bases, with 11 bases between. Full variable domain (missing parts from reference TRBV30 and TRBJ1-3): SQTIHQWPATLVQPVGSPLSLECTVEGTSNPNLYWYRQAAGRGLQLLFYSVGIGQISSEVPQNLSASRPQDRQFILSSKKLLLSDSGFYLCAWTTSGGNTIYFGEGSWLTVV.

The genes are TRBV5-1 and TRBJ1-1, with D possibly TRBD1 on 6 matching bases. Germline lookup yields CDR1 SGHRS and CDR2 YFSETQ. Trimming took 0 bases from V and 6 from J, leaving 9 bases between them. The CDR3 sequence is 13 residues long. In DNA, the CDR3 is TGCGCCAGCAGCTTGGTTGGACAGCCTGAAGCTTTCTTT. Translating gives CASSLVGQPEAFF.

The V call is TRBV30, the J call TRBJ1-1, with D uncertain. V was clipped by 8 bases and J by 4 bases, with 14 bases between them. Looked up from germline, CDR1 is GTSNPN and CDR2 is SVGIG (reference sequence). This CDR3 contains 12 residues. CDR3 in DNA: TGTGCCCTAGGGAGGGTGGGCACTGAAGCTTTCTTT. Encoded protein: CALGRVGTEAFF.

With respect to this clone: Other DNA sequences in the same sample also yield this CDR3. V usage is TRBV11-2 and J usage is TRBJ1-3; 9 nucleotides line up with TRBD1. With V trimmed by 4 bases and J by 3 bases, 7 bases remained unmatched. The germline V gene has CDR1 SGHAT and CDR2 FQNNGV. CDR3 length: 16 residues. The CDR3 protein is CASSYLGTGFGNTIYF. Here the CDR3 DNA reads TGTGCCAGCAGCTATCTGGGGACAGGGTTTGGAAACACCATATATTTT.

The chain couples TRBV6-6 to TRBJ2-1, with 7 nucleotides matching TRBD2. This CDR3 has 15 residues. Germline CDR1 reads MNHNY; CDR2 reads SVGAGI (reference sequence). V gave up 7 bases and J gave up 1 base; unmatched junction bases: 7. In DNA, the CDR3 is TGTGCCAGCATCCCCTCGCGGGGGTCCTACAATGAGCAGTTCTTC. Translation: CASIPSRGSYNEQFF.